This T cell receptor beta chain emerged from a study of blood T cell repertoires in COVID-19. The CDR3 spans 13 residues. Germline V lookup: CDR1 SEHNR, CDR2 FQNEAQ (reference sequence). V was shortened by 2 bases and J by 7 bases, with 9 bases between the two germline ends. In the study's own analysis: Amplification with reference gene primers provided the estimates of nucleated cell counts. Profiled with immunoSEQ multiplex PCR; TCRdb holds only in-frame clones, not every one. D and trimming come from the DNA, and the V and J calls and clone size come from that table. The sample lists some 260,000 clones; roughly 84% were seen once.

The V gene is TRBV7-9, the J gene TRBJ2-1; TRBD2 might be the D (5 bases). The TCR sequence derives from a woman aged 40 to 50 with active or convalescent COVID-19. Sequenced: peripheral blood. The CDR3 protein is CASSLLRGNEQFF. As DNA, the CDR3 is TGTGCCAGCAGCTTACTACGCGGGAATGAGCAGTTCTTC.